The 5 T cell receptor beta chains below were found in one sample sequenced in a study of quantifying T cell responses using KT2 cells. Across the study: Reverse transcription used primers in the TCR alpha and beta constant regions.

The cDNA 3' end received a ligated oligonucleotide with a UMI. An equimolar mix of RC1.1 and RC1.2 primed the beta chain across TRBC1 and TRBC2. A single record per CDR3 protein comes from TCRdb applying MiXCR to the UMI-ligation and nested PCR reads. Seen here are roughly 51,000 distinct CDR3 sequences, approximately 13% observed once, and the top ten hold around a tenth. Sequenced sample: PBMCs spiked with cells of the T cell clone KT2. The receptors stem from a human donor.

The rearrangement joins TRBV19 to TRBJ2-2; the D is unclear. V was pared by 7 bases and J by 3 bases, with 6 bases between. The CDR3 covers 12 residues. Germline values: CDR1 LNHDA, CDR2 SQIVND (reference sequence). DNA for the CDR3: TGTGCCAGTAAGGTGGACACCGGGGAGCTGTTTTTT. Its protein product is CASKVDTGELFF.

The table lists this clonotype with many counts. CDR3 nucleotide sequence: TGCAGTGCGGGGGGACAGGGGGCCTGGCAGCCCCAGCATTTT. Amino acids: CSAGGQGAWQPQHF. V gene TRBV20-1 combines with J gene TRBJ1-5, with TRBD1 matching over 12 bases. The CDR3 sequence is 14 residues long. CDR1 is DFQATT and CDR2 is SNEGSKA in the germline V gene (reference sequence). After removal of 6 bases from V and 7 bases from J, the junction contained 7 bases not matched to a gene.

This clonotype was seen a few times. The V gene is TRBV7-8, the J gene TRBJ1-5; TRBD1 aligns across 7 bases. The germline CDR1 and CDR2 sequences are SGHVS and FQNEAQ. Trimming took 5 bases from V and 5 from J; bases not matched to a gene: 9. The CDR3 length is 15 residues. In DNA, the CDR3 is TGTGCCAGCAGCCGAAGACAGGGACAAGATCAGCCCCAGCATTTT. It specifies CASSRRQGQDQPQHF.

This clonotype has a handful of counts. V and J are TRBV5-1 and TRBJ2-2, with 8 bases fitting TRBD1. CDR3 length: 18 amino acids. Germline V lookup: CDR1 SGHRS, CDR2 YFSETQ. V dropped 3 bases and J dropped 3; count of bases not matched to a gene: 13. CDR3 DNA sequence: TGCGCCAGCAGCTCATCTACCGGAGGGACAGGCCACACCGGGGAGCTGTTTTTT. Its protein is CASSSSTGGTGHTGELFF.

This clonotype was counted many times. V usage is TRBV6-5 and J usage is TRBJ2-7; either TRBD1 or TRBD2 may fit D (5 bases each). Trimming took off 6 bases at V and 6 bases at J, with 9 bases between the two ends. This CDR3 spans 11 amino acids. Germline CDR1 reads MNHEY; CDR2 reads SVGAGI. CDR3 loop: CASRAGTEQYF. The CDR3 nucleotides read TGTGCCAGCAGGGCAGGGACCGAGCAGTACTTC.